This TCR beta chain was identified in a study of T cells after yellow fever vaccination. MiXCR, run by TCRdb on the 5' RACE reads, gives a single entry per CDR3 protein. The sample yields some 96,000 distinct CDR3 sequences, 7.5% to 10% seen once. CDR1 is SGHTA and CDR2 is FQGNSA in the germline V gene. The CDR3 loop spans 13 amino acids. V dropped 5 bases and J dropped 5 bases, with 12 bases sitting between them. The rearrangement joins TRBV7-2 to TRBJ1-2, with D hard to call. The TCR sequence derives from a man between 18 and 29 years old who received the YFV17D yellow fever vaccine. The starting material was CD8+ T cells not binding an NS4B(214-222) dextramer, sorted from PBMCs, obtained roughly 15 days after the first yellow fever vaccination. DNA for the CDR3: TGTGCCAGCAGCGCTACAGAGTTGTATGGCTACACCTTC. Its translation is CASSATELYGYTF. The full variable domain, in which reference TRBV7-2 and TRBJ1-2 provide the parts outside the CDR3, is GAGVSQSPSNKVTEKGKDVELRCDPISGHTALYWYRQSLGQGLEFLIYFQGNSAPDKSGLPSDRFSAERTGGSVSTLTIQRTQQEDSAVYLCASSATELYGYTFGSGTRLTVV.